The TCR beta chain described here comes from a study of T cell repertoires in cytomegalovirus infection. Looking at the study overall: In public TCR beta signatures, there were indications of both CMV infection and matching HLA type. General study findings and limits: Across the ex vivo response, the dominant clonotypes were HLA-C-restricted CMV-specific TCR beta clonotypes. Totalled public TCR beta family frequency picked out people who carried CMV plus the relevant HLA.

Germline CDR1 and CDR2: SQVTM and ANQGSEA. The V end lost 1 base, the J end lost 1 base, and 10 bases lay between the germline ends. This CDR3 is built from 14 residues. TCRdb ran MiXCR on the reads and lists one entry per CDR3 protein. This table holds about 260,000 distinct CDR3 sequences, over 8% found once. About this clonotype: The antigen remains undetermined.

The TCR was taken from a human donor in good health (CMV status not recorded). Some clones in this sample may be carry-over from other donors' samples. The sequenced material came from PBMCs. The V gene is TRBV29-1, the J gene TRBJ1-1; D is ambiguous. Here the CDR3 DNA reads TGCAGCGTTGAAGGTTGGCACTCGAACACTGAAGCTTTCTTT. This translates into CSVEGWHSNTEAFF.